This T cell receptor beta chain was obtained from a study of T cell repertoires in cytomegalovirus infection. Study-wide context: Public TCR beta signature analysis indicated the presence of both CMV infection and matching HLA type. Study-wide findings and caveats: Summed frequency of public TCR beta families distinguished CMV carriers with the relevant HLA.

TCRdb passed the reads through MiXCR, listing each CDR3 protein once. The repertoire holds 76,000 or so distinct CDR3 sequences, more than 3.5% seen once, with less than 5% in the top ten. The CDR3 contains 12 residues. The germline V gene encodes CDR1 MDHEN and CDR2 SYDVKM. Trimming removed 8 bases from V and 0 bases from J, with 7 bases in between. This clonotype was seen at least ten times. The antigen is not known. The genes are TRBV28 and TRBJ1-2; D gene uncertain. This TCR was recovered from a human donor in good health (CMV status not recorded). Some clones in this sample may be carry-over from other donors' samples. The sequenced sample consisted of PBMCs. The DNA for the CDR3 is TGTGCCAGCCAACTCACTAACTATGGCTACACCTTC. Encoded protein: CASQLTNYGYTF.